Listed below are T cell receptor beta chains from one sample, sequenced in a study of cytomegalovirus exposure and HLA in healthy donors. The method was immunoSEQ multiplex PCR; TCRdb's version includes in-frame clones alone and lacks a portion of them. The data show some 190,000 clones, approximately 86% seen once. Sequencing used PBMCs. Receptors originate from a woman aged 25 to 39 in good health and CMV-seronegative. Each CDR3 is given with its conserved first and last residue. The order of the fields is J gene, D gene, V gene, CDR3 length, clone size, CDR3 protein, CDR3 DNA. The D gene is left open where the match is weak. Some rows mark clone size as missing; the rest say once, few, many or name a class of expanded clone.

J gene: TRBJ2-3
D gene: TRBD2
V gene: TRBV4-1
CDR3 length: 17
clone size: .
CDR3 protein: CASSQGRLAGVVDTQYF
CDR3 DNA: TGCGCCAGCAGCCAAGGGCGACTAGCGGGAGTCGTGGATACGCAGTATTTT

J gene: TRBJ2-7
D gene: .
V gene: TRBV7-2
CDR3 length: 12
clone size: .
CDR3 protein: CASSFSSYEQYF
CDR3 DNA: TGTGCCAGCAGCTTTAGCAGCTACGAGCAGTACTTC

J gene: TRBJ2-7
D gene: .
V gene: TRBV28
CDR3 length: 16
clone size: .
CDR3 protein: CASSPLQGGTGYEQYF
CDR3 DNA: TGTGCCAGCAGTCCCCTCCAGGGCGGAACCGGGTACGAGCAGTACTTC

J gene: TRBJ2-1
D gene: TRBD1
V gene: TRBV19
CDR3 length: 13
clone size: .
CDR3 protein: CASRGPSYNEQFF
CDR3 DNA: TGTGCCTCCAGGGGGCCTTCGTACAATGAGCAGTTCTTC

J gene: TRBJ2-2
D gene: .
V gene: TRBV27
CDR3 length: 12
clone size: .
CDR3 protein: CASSPAIGELFF
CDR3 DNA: TGTGCCAGCAGTCCCGCGATAGGGGAGCTGTTTTTT

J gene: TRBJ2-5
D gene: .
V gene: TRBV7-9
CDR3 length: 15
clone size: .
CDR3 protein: CASSLRSGFAETQYF
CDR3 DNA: TGTGCCAGCAGCTTACGGAGCGGTTTCGCAGAGACCCAGTACTTC

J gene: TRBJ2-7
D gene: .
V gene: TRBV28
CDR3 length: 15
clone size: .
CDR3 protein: CASSFWGTLGYEQYF
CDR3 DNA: TGTGCCAGCAGTTTCTGGGGCACCCTGGGGTACGAGCAGTACTTC

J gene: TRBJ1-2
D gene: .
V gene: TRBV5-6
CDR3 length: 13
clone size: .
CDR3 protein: CASILSQGYGYTF
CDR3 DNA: TGTGCCAGCATACTCTCGCAGGGGTATGGCTACACCTTC

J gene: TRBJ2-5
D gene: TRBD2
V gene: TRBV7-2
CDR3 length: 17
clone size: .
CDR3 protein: CASSIGLAGTSAETQYF
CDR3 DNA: TGTGCCAGCAGCATCGGACTAGCGGGAACGTCAGCAGAGACCCAGTACTTC

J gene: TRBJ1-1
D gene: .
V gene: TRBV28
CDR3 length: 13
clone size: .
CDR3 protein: CASSPGGATEAFF
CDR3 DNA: TGTGCCAGCAGCCCGGGGGGGGCGACTGAAGCTTTCTTT

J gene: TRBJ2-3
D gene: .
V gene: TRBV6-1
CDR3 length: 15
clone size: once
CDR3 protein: CASTLRLGSTDTQYF
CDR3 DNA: TGTGCCAGCACCCTGAGGTTAGGCAGCACAGATACGCAGTATTTT

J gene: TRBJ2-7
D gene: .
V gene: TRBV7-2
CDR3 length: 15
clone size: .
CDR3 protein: CASSPAGGRPYEQYF
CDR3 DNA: TGTGCCAGCAGCCCGGCGGGCGGCAGACCCTACGAGCAGTACTTC

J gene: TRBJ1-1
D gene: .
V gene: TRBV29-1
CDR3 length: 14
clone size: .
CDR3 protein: CSVEKSVGSTEAFF
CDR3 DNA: TGCAGCGTTGAAAAGAGTGTTGGGAGCACTGAAGCTTTCTTT

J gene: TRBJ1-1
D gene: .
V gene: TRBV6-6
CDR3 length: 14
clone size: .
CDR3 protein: CASSSLGGNTEAFF
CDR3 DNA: TGTGCCAGCAGTTCCTTGGGAGGGAACACTGAAGCTTTCTTT

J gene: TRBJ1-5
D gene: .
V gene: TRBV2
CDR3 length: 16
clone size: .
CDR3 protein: CAINRGGVDSNQPQHF
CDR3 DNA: TGTGCCATCAACCGGGGCGGGGTTGATAGCAATCAGCCCCAGCATTTT

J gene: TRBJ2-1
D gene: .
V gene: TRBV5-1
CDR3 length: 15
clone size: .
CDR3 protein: CASSPETGSYNEQFF
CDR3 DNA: TGCGCCAGCAGCCCGGAGACAGGTTCCTACAATGAGCAGTTCTTC

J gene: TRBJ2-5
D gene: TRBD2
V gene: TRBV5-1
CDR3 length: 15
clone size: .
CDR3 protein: CASSLAGTSQETQYF
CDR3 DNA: TGCGCCAGCAGCTTGGCTGGGACTAGTCAAGAGACCCAGTACTTC

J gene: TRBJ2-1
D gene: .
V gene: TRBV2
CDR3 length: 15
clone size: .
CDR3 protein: CASSEQAGSYNEQFF
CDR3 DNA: TGTGCCAGCAGTGAACAGGCAGGCTCCTACAATGAGCAGTTCTTC